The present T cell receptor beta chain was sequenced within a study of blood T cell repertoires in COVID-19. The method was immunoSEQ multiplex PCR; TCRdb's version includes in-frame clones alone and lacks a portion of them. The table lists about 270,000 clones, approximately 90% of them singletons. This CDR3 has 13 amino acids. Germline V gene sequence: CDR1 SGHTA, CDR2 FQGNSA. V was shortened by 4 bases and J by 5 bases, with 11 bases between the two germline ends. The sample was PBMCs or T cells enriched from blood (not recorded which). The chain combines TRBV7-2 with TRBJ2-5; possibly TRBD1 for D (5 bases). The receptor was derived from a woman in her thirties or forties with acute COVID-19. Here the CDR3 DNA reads TGTGCCAGCAGCTCCCAGGGTTCGGAGACCCAGTACTTC. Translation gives CASSSQGSETQYF.